This T cell receptor (beta chain) was found in a study of cytomegalovirus exposure and HLA in healthy donors. Findings of the study overall: HLA allele associations emerged for around 16,000 TCR beta sequences in a later analysis, at 0.05 false discovery rate. A cluster of highly shared sequence variants was likely a sequencing artifact. One variant, a missense change in DCLRE1C, was linked in a later analysis to TCR beta V- and J-gene trimming.

The V end lost 8 bases, the J end lost 6 bases, and 14 bases lay between the germline ends. The CDR3 has 13 residues. Germline values: CDR1 MNHEY, CDR2 SMNVEV (reference sequence). The PCR had 60 Vbeta and 13 Jbeta primers. Clones were sequenced by immunoSEQ multiplex PCR, and TCRdb holds only the in-frame ones, with some missing. The data contain around 110,000 clones, 60% to 85% of them singletons. A word on this clone: Antigen: not known.

The chain combines TRBV27 with TRBJ1-5; possibly TRBD1 for D (5 bases). Sequencing was carried out using PBMCs. This receptor was obtained from a woman aged 18-29 years in good health and CMV-seronegative. The CDR3 protein is CASREGAGQPQHF. The CDR3 DNA sequence: TGTGCCAGCCGAGAAGGGGCAGGTCAGCCCCAGCATTTT.